This T cell receptor beta chain was identified during a study of prognosis after radiotherapy for stage I lung cancer. Notes on the study in general: Gene usage of TRBV and TRBJ reportedly differed between patients with and without metastases.

Researchers used two-round multiplex PCR to amplify TCR beta CDR3 starting from genomic DNA. Initially, in first-round PCR, primers specific to each TRBV and TRBJ gene were used. MiXCR, applied by TCRdb to the multiplex PCR reads, yields one record per CDR3 protein. Among about 59,000 distinct CDR3 sequences listed, around a quarter were seen once. The germline V gene encodes CDR1 MNHEY and CDR2 SVGEGT. This CDR3 contains 12 residues. Germline trimming cut 6 bases from V and 10 bases from J; bases unmatched to any gene: 2. This clonotype was found many times. The antigen is unknown. This may stem from a read error, because a much larger clone lies one nucleotide away. In this CDR3 the conserved last residue, phenylalanine or tryptophan, is missing, so a read error is likely. Two separate time points each saw a draw of around 6 milliliters of peripheral blood.

V gene TRBV6-2 or TRBV6-3 combines with J gene TRBJ1-6; 8 positions agree with TRBD1. Material: PBMCs, obtained before or after stereotactic body radiation therapy (not recorded which). This clonotype originated in a donor at least 50 years old with non-small cell lung cancer. CDR3 residues: CASRDRESPLHS. In DNA form, the CDR3 reads TGTGCCAGCAGGGACAGGGAATCACCCCTCCACTCT.